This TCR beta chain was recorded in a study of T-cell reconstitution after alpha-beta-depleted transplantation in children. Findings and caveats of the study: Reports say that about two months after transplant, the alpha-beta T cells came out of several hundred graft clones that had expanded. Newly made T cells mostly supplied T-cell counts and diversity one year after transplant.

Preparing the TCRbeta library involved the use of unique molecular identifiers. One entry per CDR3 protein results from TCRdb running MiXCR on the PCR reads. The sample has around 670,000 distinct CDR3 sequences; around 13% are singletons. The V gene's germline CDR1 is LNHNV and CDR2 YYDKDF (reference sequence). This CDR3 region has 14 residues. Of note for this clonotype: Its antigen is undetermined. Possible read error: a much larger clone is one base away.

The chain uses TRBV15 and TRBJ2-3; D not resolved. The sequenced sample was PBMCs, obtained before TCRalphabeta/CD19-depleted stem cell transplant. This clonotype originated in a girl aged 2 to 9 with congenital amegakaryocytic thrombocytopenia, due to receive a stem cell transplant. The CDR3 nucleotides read TGTGCCACCGGCAGCCGAGCGTCCGCAGATACGCAGTATTTT. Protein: CATGSRASADTQYF.